The clone carrying this T cell receptor (beta chain) was observed many times. Its antigen is undetermined. The sample is drawn from a study of blood T cells in healthy people across ages. The second PCR ran roughly 6 to 12 cycles with a sample-barcoded 5' primer and J-beta primers. TCRdb itself ran the 5' RACE reads through MiXCR, one entry per CDR3 protein. The table lists some 940,000 distinct CDR3 sequences, about 27% of them singletons. Study-level points and caveats: Age advanced and TCR beta diversity per million T cells fell, roughly linearly. Unsorted PBMCs prevented conclusive naive versus antigen-experienced comparison.

Germline CDR1 and CDR2: MDHEN and SYDVKM. The CDR3 runs 13 residues. Germline trimming cut 5 bases from V and 6 bases from J; bases unmatched to any gene: 2. These data are also associated with another study on T cells of mothers and their children. According to that study: Related and unrelated pairs show similar thymic shaping of TCR recombination output.

Source material: blood. The chain combines TRBV28 with TRBJ2-4; 9 bases match TRBD1. This TCR was sampled from a woman aged 40 to 50 in good health. For the CDR3, the DNA is TGTGCCAGCAGTCCGGGACAGGGAAACATTCAGTACTTC. Its protein product is CASSPGQGNIQYF.